The 8 T cell receptor beta chains listed next were all sequenced from one sample in a study of blood T cell repertoires in COVID-19. Here immunoSEQ multiplex PCR was the method, and the copy in TCRdb shows in-frame clones only, minus some. Found here are about 50,000 clones, approximately 92% of them singletons; the top ten hold around 4.3%. Material for sequencing was peripheral blood. These receptors originate from a man aged 45-65 years with active COVID-19.

The V call is TRBV3-1 (or the pseudogene TRBV3-2), the J call TRBJ2-7; TRBD1 matches at 8 bases. CDR1 is LGHDT and CDR2 is YNNKEL in the germline V gene (reference sequence). CDR3 size: 14 residues. After removal of 1 base from V and 9 bases from J, the junction contained 8 bases not matched to a gene. CDR3 region: CASSQGGRGRLQYF. The CDR3 nucleotides read TGTGCCAGCAGCCAAGGTGGCAGGGGGCGCTTGCAGTACTTC.

The CDR3 DNA follows: TGTGCCTGGGAGGCGGGACAGCTAGTTTCGCCTTATGGCTACACCTTC. It specifies CAWEAGQLVSPYGYTF. The rearrangement uses TRBV30 and TRBJ1-2; 7 positions match TRBD1. Germline CDR1 is GTSNPN and CDR2 is SVGIG (reference sequence). CDR3 length: 16 amino acids. The V segment lost 5 bases and the J segment 5 bases; nucleotides outside the gene matches: 17.

The chain joins TRBV11-2 to TRBJ2-2; D not resolved. Looked up from germline, CDR1 is SGHAT and CDR2 is FQNNGV. The V gene lost 2 bases and the J gene lost 1 base, with 8 bases spanning the gap. This CDR3 region has 15 residues. The CDR3 DNA sequence: TGTGCCAGCAGCTTATCCCGAGGGAACACCGGGGAGCTGTTTTTT. As protein: CASSLSRGNTGELFF.

The rearrangement links TRBV7-8 to TRBJ2-2, with TRBD1 matching 8 bases. V lost 5 bases and J lost 6; bases outside the gene matches: 5. The CDR3 is 14 amino acids. In germline, CDR1 is SGHVS, CDR2 FQNEAQ. The CDR3 is CASSANRGAGELFF. As DNA, the CDR3 is TGTGCCAGCAGCGCTAACAGGGGGGCCGGGGAGCTGTTTTTT.

The V call is TRBV12-3 or TRBV12-4, the J call TRBJ2-7; the D is unclear. V was trimmed by 2 bases and J by 2 bases, leaving 4 bases between them. This CDR3 comprises 12 residues. CDR3 region: CASSLPTYEQYF. CDR3 bases: TGTGCCAGCAGTTTACCCACCTACGAGCAGTACTTC.

A few counts support this clone. The chain couples TRBV5-4 to TRBJ1-3; no clear D gene. The V gene's germline CDR1 is SGHNT and CDR2 YYREEE (reference sequence). This CDR3 is 14 amino acids long. V shed 5 bases and J shed 0 bases, with 9 bases lying between them. The CDR3 DNA follows: TGTGCCAGCAGTTTCGACTACTCTGGAAACACCATATATTTT. It yields the protein CASSFDYSGNTIYF.

The V call is TRBV7-2, the J call TRBJ2-3, with 9 bases fitting TRBD2. Germline lookup yields CDR1 SGHTA and CDR2 FQGNSA. V shed 0 bases, J shed 1 base, and the junction held 2 bases outside the gene matches. CDR3 length equals 16 residues. CDR3 DNA: TGTGCCAGCAGCTTAGCAGCGGGGGGCCGCACAGATACGCAGTATTTT. Residues: CASSLAAGGRTDTQYF.

The CDR3 DNA is TGCGCCAGCAGCTTGGAAAGCGGTACCTACGAGCAGTACTTC. Protein: CASSLESGTYEQYF. This sequence joins TRBV5-1 and TRBJ2-7; tentative D call: TRBD2 (5 bases). Deletions cut 0 bases from V and 2 bases from J, with 9 bases between. Germline V lookup: CDR1 SGHRS, CDR2 YFSETQ. The CDR3 is made up of 14 amino acids.